This T cell receptor (beta chain) originates from a study of identical twins. Study-wide results and caveats: Surplus twin overlap in beta out-of-frame sequences was less pronounced. Excess low generation probability was seen in twin-shared out-of-frame alpha sequences. Insertion counts were lower in abundant cord blood beta clonotypes, a trend that memory repertoires did not show.

From germline, CDR1 is MNHNS and CDR2 SASEGT. This CDR3 is built from 13 residues. As for this clonotype: What it recognizes is unknown. A junction end diverges from the germline sequence, so it may reflect a read error.

One entry per CDR3 protein, called by TCRdb with MiXCR from the 5' RACE reads. The sample carries more than 1.5 million distinct CDR3 sequences, under 35% recorded once. The sequenced sample was cord blood. The chain carries TRBV6-1 and TRBJ1-2; no definite D call. The receptor comes from a newborn girl in good health. CDR3 sequence (DNA): TGTGCCAGCACTGAAGTCCAGGAACTCCACTACACCTTC. It is translated as CASTEVQELHYTF.